This is a list of T cell receptor beta chains from one sample in a study of blood T cell repertoires in COVID-19. Sequenced by immunoSEQ multiplex PCR; TCRdb stores in-frame clones only, minus some. This table has approximately 170,000 clones, roughly 80% appearing once. Source material: peripheral blood. These receptors were obtained from a woman in her forties or fifties with acute or convalescent COVID-19. CDR3s leave out the opening cysteine and the closing phenylalanine or tryptophan.

J | V | CDR3
TRBJ1-1 | TRBV5-5 | ASSLSPTIATEAF
TRBJ2-7 | TRBV27 | ASSLSGARSGEQY
TRBJ2-1 | TRBV28 | ASRVPTGRGSYNEQF
TRBJ1-1 | TRBV6-5 | ASSYSRAIMNTEAF
TRBJ2-2 | TRBV7-8 | ASSLAGVTGELF
TRBJ1-2 | TRBV4-2 | ASSQEGQRGYT
TRBJ2-1 | TRBV18 | ASSPLGGSAAYNEQF
TRBJ1-2 | TRBV5-8 | ASSLRTGAHYGYT
TRBJ2-3 | TRBV19 | ASSIGGDTQY
TRBJ2-7 | TRBV19 | ASSSSPRQGLGYEQY
TRBJ2-7 | TRBV6-5 | ASSRDRFYEQY
TRBJ2-4 | TRBV2 | ASRVEVTKNIQY
TRBJ1-1 | TRBV9 | ASSVGAGANTEAF
TRBJ1-6 | TRBV19 | ASSIRQGAGNNSPLH
TRBJ2-1 | TRBV2 | ASSTGGRIYEQF
TRBJ1-5 | TRBV24-1 | ATSEAGFGNQPQH
TRBJ1-5 | TRBV7-8 | ASSLANLGGSNQPQH
TRBJ2-1 | TRBV11-2 | ASSLWTSGGPSSYNEQF
TRBJ2-3 | TRBV11-2 | ASSLTGGSTDTQY
TRBJ1-5 | TRBV6-7 | ASSYSTQGAGNQPQH
TRBJ1-5 | TRBV6-5 | ASSPGGGRNQPQH
TRBJ2-2 | TRBV21-1 | ASSYWTPRSTGELF
TRBJ2-1 | TRBV15 | ATSRDMTGVNEQF
TRBJ2-1 | TRBV5-1 | ASSYGQLDNEQF
TRBJ1-6 | TRBV19 | ASSIDRGSPLH
TRBJ2-7 | TRBV3-1/TRBV3-2 | ASSYGQRSSYEQY
TRBJ1-2 | TRBV12-3/TRBV12-4 | ASSLRVLYGYT
TRBJ1-1 | TRBV6-1 | ASSERPGQGADEAF
TRBJ2-1 | TRBV4-2 | ASSQSSTGTAYNEQF
TRBJ2-7 | TRBV19 | ATGPRDSPYEQY
TRBJ1-6 | TRBV15 | ATSRGGRGPTGNSPLH
TRBJ2-1 | TRBV11-2 | ASSLVSSGRAWSYNEQF
TRBJ1-4 | TRBV7-2 | ASSLSGLEKLF
TRBJ1-4 | TRBV2 | ASITDGATNEKLF